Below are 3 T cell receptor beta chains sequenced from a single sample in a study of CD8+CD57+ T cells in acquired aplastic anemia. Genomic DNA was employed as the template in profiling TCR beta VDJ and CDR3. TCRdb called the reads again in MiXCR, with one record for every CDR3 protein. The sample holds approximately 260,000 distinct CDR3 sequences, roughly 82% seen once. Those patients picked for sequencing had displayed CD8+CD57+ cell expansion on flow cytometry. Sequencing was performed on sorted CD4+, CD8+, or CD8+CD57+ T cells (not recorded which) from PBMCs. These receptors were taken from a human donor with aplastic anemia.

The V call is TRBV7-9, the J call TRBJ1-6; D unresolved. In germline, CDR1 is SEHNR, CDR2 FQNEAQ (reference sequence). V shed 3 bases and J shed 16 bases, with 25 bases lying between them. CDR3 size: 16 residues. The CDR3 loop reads CASSFTSAMSSSSLHF. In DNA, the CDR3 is TGTGCCAGCAGCTTTACTAGCGCAATGAGTAGTTCTTCGCTCCACTTT.

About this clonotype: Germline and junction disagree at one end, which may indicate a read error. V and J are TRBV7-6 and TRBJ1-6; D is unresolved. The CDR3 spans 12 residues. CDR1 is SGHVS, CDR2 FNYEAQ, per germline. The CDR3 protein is CDSASYNSPLHF. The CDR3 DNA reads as TGTGACAGCGCCTCCTATAATTCACCCCTCCACTTT.

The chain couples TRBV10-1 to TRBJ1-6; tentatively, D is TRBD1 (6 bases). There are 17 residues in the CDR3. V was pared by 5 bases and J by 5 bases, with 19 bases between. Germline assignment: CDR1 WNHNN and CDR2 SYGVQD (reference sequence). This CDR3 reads CASSPGTLRGNNSPLHF. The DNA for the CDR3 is TGCGCCAGCAGTCCCGGGACATTGAGGGGAAATAATTCACCCCTCCACTTT.